This T cell receptor beta chain was sequenced for a study of blood T cell repertoires in COVID-19. Study-wide context: The United States, Italy and Spain supplied acute and convalescent COVID-19 samples. Sample material is recorded as cDNA or gDNA derived from T cells, B-cell-depleted T cells, or PBMCs.

Original processing methods: Quantification of nucleated cells was approximated via reference gene primer amplification. Profiling relied on immunoSEQ multiplex PCR, and the TCRdb table lists in-frame clones only, not all of them. D and trimming come from the DNA, and the V and J calls and clone size come from that table. The sample yields around 250,000 clones, around 90% seen once. The study assigned cohorts using participant-reported clinical history. V was clipped by 2 bases and J by 5 bases, with 12 bases between them. The CDR3 has 14 residues. The germline V gene has CDR1 SGHVS and CDR2 FNYEAQ. The receptor's source is a human donor in a cohort exposed to, infected with or recovered from COVID-19 (not recorded which). The donor label of this sample is uncertain. Sequencing input: PBMCs or T cells enriched from blood (not recorded which). The rearrangement joins TRBV7-6 to TRBJ1-1; D ambiguous. The CDR3 spells CASSLNSGMTEAFF. The CDR3 DNA sequence: TGTGCCAGCAGCTTAAACTCGGGGATGACTGAAGCTTTCTTT.